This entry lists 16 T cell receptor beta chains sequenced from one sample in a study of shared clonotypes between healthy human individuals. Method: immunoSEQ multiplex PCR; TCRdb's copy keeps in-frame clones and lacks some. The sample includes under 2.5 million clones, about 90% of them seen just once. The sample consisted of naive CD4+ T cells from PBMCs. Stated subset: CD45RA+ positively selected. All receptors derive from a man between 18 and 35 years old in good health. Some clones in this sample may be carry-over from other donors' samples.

In DNA form, the CDR3 reads TGTGCCAGTAGTATAAGGACTAGCGGCCAAGAGACCCAGTACTTC. Amino acid sequence: CASSIRTSGQETQYF. The chain recombines TRBV19 with TRBJ2-5; TRBD2 aligns across 10 bases. This CDR3 spans 15 amino acids. The V gene's germline CDR1 is LNHDA and CDR2 SQIVND (reference sequence). Unmatched junction bases numbered 1, after V lost 2 bases and J lost 1 base.

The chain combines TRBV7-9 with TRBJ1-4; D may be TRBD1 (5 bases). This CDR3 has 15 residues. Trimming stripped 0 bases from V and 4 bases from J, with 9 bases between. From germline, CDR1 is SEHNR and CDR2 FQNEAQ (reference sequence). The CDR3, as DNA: TGTGCCAGCAGCTTAGCAGTGGGGGTTAATGAAAAACTGTTTTTT. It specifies CASSLAVGVNEKLFF.

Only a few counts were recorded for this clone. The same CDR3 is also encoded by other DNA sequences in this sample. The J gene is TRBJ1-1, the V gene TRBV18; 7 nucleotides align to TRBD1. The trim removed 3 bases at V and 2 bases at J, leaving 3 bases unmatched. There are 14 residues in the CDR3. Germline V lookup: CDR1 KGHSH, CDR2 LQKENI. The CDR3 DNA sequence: TGTGCCAGCTCACCTGGGACAGCCAACACTGAAGCTTTCTTT. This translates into CASSPGTANTEAFF.

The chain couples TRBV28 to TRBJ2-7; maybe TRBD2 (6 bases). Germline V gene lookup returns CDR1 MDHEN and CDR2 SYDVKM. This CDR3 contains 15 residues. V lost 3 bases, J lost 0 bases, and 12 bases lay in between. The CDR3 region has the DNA TGTGCCAGCAGTTTTTCGGGGACTTCCTCCTACGAGCAGTACTTC. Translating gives CASSFSGTSSYEQYF.

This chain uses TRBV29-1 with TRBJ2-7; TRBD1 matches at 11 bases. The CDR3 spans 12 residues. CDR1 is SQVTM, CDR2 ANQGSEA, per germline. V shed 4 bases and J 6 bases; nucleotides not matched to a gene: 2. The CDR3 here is CSVGGQGVEQYF. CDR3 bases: TGCAGCGTTGGGGGACAGGGGGTCGAGCAGTACTTC.

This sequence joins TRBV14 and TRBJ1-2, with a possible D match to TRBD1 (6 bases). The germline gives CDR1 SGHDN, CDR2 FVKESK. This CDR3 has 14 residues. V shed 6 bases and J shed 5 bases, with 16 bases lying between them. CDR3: CASRGAGTPYGYTF. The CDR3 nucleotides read TGTGCCAGCAGGGGGGCCGGGACACCGTATGGCTACACCTTC. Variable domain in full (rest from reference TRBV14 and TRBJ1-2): EAGVTQFPSHSVIEKGQTVTLRCDPISGHDNLYWYRRVMGKEIKFLLHFVKESKQDESGMPNNRFLAERTGGTYSTLKVQPAELEDSGVYFCASRGAGTPYGYTFGSGTRLTVV.

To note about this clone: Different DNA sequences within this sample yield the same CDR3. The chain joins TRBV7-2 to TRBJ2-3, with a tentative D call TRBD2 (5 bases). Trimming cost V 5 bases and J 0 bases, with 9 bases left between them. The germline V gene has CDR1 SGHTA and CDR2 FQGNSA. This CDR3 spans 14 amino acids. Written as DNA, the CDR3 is TGTGCCAGCAGCCTCGGACTGAGCACAGATACGCAGTATTTT. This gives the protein CASSLGLSTDTQYF.

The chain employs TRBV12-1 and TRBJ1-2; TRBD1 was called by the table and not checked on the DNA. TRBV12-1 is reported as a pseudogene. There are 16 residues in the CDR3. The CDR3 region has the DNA TGTGCCAGCAGCCCGGGGAACAGGGGGCGAAATTATGGCTACACCTTC. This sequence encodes CASSPGNRGRNYGYTF.

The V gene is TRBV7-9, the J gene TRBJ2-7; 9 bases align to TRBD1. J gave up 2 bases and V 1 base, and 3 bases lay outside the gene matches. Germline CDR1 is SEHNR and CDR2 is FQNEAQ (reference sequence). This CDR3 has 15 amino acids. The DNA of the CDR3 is TGTGCCAGCAGCTTAGAGGACAGGGGAACCTACGAGCAGTACTTC. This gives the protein CASSLEDRGTYEQYF.

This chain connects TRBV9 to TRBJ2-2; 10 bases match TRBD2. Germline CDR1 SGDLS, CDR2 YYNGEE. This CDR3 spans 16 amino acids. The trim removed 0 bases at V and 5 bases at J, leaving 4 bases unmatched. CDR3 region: CASSVEIAGGTGELFF. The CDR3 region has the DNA TGTGCCAGCAGCGTAGAAATAGCGGGAGGAACCGGGGAGCTGTTTTTT.

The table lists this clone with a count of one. CDR3 nucleotide sequence: TGCGCCAGCGTCGTTGGACAGGGGGGTCCCAACACTGAAGCTTTCTTT. Amino acid sequence: CASVVGQGGPNTEAFF. The gene calls are TRBV5-1 and TRBJ1-1, with 10 bases aligning to TRBD1. With V trimmed by 7 bases and J by 2 bases, 11 bases remained unmatched. CDR3 length: 16 residues. The germline gives CDR1 SGHRS, CDR2 YFSETQ.

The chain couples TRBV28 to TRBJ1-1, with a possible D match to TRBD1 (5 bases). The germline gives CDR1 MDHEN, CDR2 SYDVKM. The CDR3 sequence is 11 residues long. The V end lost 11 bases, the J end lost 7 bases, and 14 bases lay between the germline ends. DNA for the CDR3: TGTGCCGTAGGGGACGTCGGTGAAGCTTTCTTT. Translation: CAVGDVGEAFF.

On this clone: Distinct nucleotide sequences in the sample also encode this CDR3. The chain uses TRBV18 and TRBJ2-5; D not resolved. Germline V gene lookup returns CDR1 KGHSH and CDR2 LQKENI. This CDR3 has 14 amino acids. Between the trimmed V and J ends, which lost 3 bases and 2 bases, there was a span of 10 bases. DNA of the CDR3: TGTGCCAGCTCACCCCAACTTGGTCAAGAGACCCAGTACTTC. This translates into CASSPQLGQETQYF. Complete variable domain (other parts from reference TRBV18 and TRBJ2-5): NAGVMQNPRHLVRRRGQEARLRCSPMKGHSHVYWYRQLPEEGLKFMVYLQKENIIDESGMPKERFSAEFPKEGPSILRIQQVVRGDSAAYFCASSPQLGQETQYFGPGTRLLVL.

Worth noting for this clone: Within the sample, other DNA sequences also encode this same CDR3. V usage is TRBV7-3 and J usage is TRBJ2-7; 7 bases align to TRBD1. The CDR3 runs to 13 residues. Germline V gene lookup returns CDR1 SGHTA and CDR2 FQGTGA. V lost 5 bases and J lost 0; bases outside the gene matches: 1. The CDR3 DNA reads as TGTGCCAGCAGCCGGGACAGCTCCTACGAGCAGTACTTC. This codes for CASSRDSSYEQYF.

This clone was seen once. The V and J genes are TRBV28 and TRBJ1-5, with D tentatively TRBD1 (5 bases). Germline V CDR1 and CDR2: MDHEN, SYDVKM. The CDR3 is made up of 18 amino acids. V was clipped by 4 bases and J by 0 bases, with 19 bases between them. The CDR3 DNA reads TGTGCCAGCAGTTCCGCACGCCCCCGGAGGGGTAGCAATCAGCCCCAGCATTTT. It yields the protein CASSSARPRRGSNQPQHF.

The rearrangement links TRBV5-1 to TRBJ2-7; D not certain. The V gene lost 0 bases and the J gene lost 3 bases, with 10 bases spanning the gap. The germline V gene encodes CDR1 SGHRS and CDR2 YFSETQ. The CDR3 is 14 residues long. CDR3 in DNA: TGCGCCAGCAGCTTGGGGGGTCTAATCTACGAGCAGTACTTC. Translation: CASSLGGLIYEQYF.